This T cell receptor beta chain comes out of a study of T cell clonotyping in hematopoietic cell transplantation. Worth noting for this clone: Antigen unknown.

The time point is: recipient sample about 28 days before transplant, after cytoreduction. Blood collection times were about day -28 and days 30, 100, 180 posttransplant. Study-level findings and limits: Broader posttransplant TCR repertoire diversity was predicted by graft donor and pretransplant recipient Inverse Simpson Index values. Pathologically expanded recipient clonotypes increased progressively from day 30 to day 180 as diversity fell. Few recipient clonotypes overlapped donors; over 95% were de novo at given depth.

CDR3 length: 15 residues. The V and J ends lost 0 bases and 9 bases respectively, with 13 bases between them. Germline lookup yields CDR1 SGHDT and CDR2 YYEEEE. Using immunoSEQ multiplex PCR, the repertoire was profiled, and TCRdb retains in-frame clones only, with some absent. Of 25,000 or so clones in the sample, 70% to 75% are singletons; the top ten hold roughly 6.2%. The chain combines TRBV5-6 with TRBJ1-6; D is uncertain. This sequence originates from a man in his forties or fifties with myelodysplastic syndrome. Some clones in this sample may be carry-over from other donors' samples. The sample was peripheral blood mononuclear cells, taken before stem cell transplant. In nucleotides, the CDR3 is TGTGCCAGCAGCTTGGCTGGACTGTCTACTTCACCCCTCCACTTT. It codes for CASSLAGLSTSPLHF.